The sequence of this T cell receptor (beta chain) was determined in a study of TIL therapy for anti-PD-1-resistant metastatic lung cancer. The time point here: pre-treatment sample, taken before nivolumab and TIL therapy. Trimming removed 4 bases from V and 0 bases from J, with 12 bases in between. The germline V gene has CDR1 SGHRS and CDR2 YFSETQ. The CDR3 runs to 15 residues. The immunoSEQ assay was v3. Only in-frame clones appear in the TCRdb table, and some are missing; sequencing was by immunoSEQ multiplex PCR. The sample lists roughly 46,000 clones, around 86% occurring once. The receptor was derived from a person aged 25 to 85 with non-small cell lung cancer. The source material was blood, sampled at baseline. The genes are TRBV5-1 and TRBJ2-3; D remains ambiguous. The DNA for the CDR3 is TGCGCCAGCAGCCATTCCCCACAGAGCACAGATACGCAGTATTTT. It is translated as CASSHSPQSTDTQYF.